This T cell receptor (beta chain) was found in a study of early T cells in non-severe SARS-CoV-2 infection. Whole-study context: With bulk RNA from unsorted whole blood as input, sequencing yielded unpaired chains. General study results and limits: Clonotype matching in VDJdb favored anti-spike CD8 responses and did not capture private and CD4 specificities.

This clonotype was seen more than once but under ten times. Its antigen is undetermined. J lost 5 bases, V lost 4 bases, and 23 bases had no gene match. The CDR3 totals 20 residues. Germline CDR1 reads LGHDT; CDR2 reads YNNKEL (reference sequence). In the library, individual cDNA molecules carried attached unique molecular identifiers. TCRdb called the 5' RACE reads again in MiXCR, with one record for every CDR3 protein. The sample holds more than 95,000 distinct CDR3 sequences, about 11% seen once. The chain links TRBV3-1 to TRBJ2-3; 8 nucleotides agree with TRBD1. This sequence was found in an adult who was a healthcare worker with PCR-confirmed SARS-CoV-2 infection or an uninfected control (not recorded which). Material: whole blood, obtained at baseline. This chain's CDR3 is CASSPHRGFLWGYPGDTQYF. The CDR3 nucleotides are TGTGCCAGCAGCCCCCACAGGGGGTTTTTGTGGGGGTATCCAGGAGATACGCAGTATTTT.